The rows below give T cell receptor beta chains drawn from one sample of a study of cytomegalovirus exposure and HLA in healthy donors. The protocol was immunoSEQ multiplex PCR, while the TCRdb copy is restricted to in-frame clones and leaves out a portion. The sample records under 200,000 clones, approximately 77% being singletons. Specimen: PBMCs. These TCRs come from a man aged 45-65 years in good health and CMV-seropositive. The CDR3 runs from the conserved cysteine through the conserved F or W. The order of the fields is D gene, V gene, J gene, clone size, CDR3 DNA, CDR3 protein. A D gene is named only where the DNA matches it firmly. Some rows mark clone size as missing; the rest say once, few, many or name a class of expanded clone.

>-|TRBV4-1|TRBJ2-4|-
TGCGCCAGCAGCCGCCTAGAGGCGGGAAGGTCGCTGGCCAAAAACATTCAGTACTTC
CASSRLEAGRSLAKNIQYF
>-|TRBV5-1|TRBJ2-3|-
TGCGCCAGCAGCTTGGGGCTAGTTGTCTCAGATACGCAGTATTTT
CASSLGLVVSDTQYF
>-|TRBV11-1|TRBJ2-3|few
TGTGCCAGCAGCAGGGGGACCCGCACAGATACGCAGTATTTT
CASSRGTRTDTQYF
>-|TRBV10-3|TRBJ2-7|-
TGTGCCTCAAGATTAAATCGGGACGAGCAGTACTTC
CASRLNRDEQYF
>-|TRBV6-5|TRBJ1-1|-
TGTGCCAGCAGTTCTCGCTCCCGGGACATTGAAGCTTTCTTT
CASSSRSRDIEAFF
>-|TRBV20-1|TRBJ1-5|-
TGCAGTCGCGCCTGGCAGCCCCAGCATTTT
CSRAWQPQHF
>-|TRBV11-3|TRBJ1-1|-
TGTGCCAGCAGTTCAACATCAGGGGACCGGGCTTTCTTT
CASSSTSGDRAFF
>-|TRBV12-5|TRBJ1-1|-
TGTGCTAGTGCCGGGGACTTGGGGGGGCCGTACACTGAAGCTTTCTTT
CASAGDLGGPYTEAFF
>TRBD1|TRBV6-6|TRBJ2-2|-
TGTGCCAGCAGTAATCGACAGGGGGCTGGGACCGGGGAGCTGTTTTTT
CASSNRQGAGTGELFF
>TRBD1|TRBV2|TRBJ1-6|-
TGTGCCAGCAGGGACGAGACAGGGGGGATAAGTTCACCCCTCCACTTT
CASRDETGGISSPLHF
>TRBD1|TRBV9|TRBJ1-2|-
TGTGCCAGCAGCGTAGTTGGGACAGGGGTGAACTATGGCTACACCTTC
CASSVVGTGVNYGYTF
>TRBD1|TRBV5-6|TRBJ2-2|few
TGTGCCAGCAGCTCTACAGGGGGCAGTGACACCGGGGAGCTGTTTTTT
CASSSTGGSDTGELFF
>-|TRBV14|TRBJ1-3|-
TGTGCCAGCAGCCTTTCGCCGGGAGGCTCTGGAAACACCATATATTTT
CASSLSPGGSGNTIYF
>TRBD1|TRBV5-1|TRBJ1-5|-
TGCGCCAGCAGCTGGGACAGTCCCAATCAGCCCCAGCATTTT
CASSWDSPNQPQHF
>TRBD2|TRBV4-2|TRBJ2-7|-
TGTGCCAGCAGCCCCCTACGGGGGGGCCCCTACGAGCAGTACTTC
CASSPLRGGPYEQYF
>TRBD2|TRBV9|TRBJ2-5|-
TGTGCCAGCAGCGTAGGTGGTAGCGGGGGTATAGAGACCCAGTACTTC
CASSVGGSGGIETQYF
>TRBD2|TRBV6-1|TRBJ2-5|-
TGTGCCAGCGTGACTAGCGGGGGGGCGAAGACCCAGTACTTC
CASVTSGGAKTQYF
>-|TRBV12-5|TRBJ1-1|few
TGTGCTAGTGCCCCGCTAGGGGGCACTGAAGCTTTCTTT
CASAPLGGTEAFF
>-|TRBV25-1|TRBJ2-2|-
TGTGCCAGCAGTGAGGGACTCGGGGAGCTGTTTTTT
CASSEGLGELFF
>-|TRBV4-2|TRBJ2-5|-
TGTGCCAGCAGCCAAGGCCCAGGGGAGGAGACCCAGTACTTC
CASSQGPGEETQYF
>TRBD1|TRBV10-3|TRBJ1-2|-
TGTGCCACGACAGGGGGGTATGGCTACACCTTC
CATTGGYGYTF
>-|TRBV15|TRBJ1-5|-
TGTGCCACCAGCAGAGATGGAGGGACCAATCAGCCCCAGCATTTT
CATSRDGGTNQPQHF
>-|TRBV5-1|TRBJ1-1|-
TGCGCCAGCAGCTTGGGCCCCGACAGTTTACGCACTGAAGCTTTCTTT
CASSLGPDSLRTEAFF
>TRBD1|TRBV30|TRBJ1-2|-
TGTGCCTGGAGTATGACAGGGGCCGCCGCGAGGGGCTACACCTTC
CAWSMTGAAARGYTF
>TRBD1|TRBV5-1|TRBJ1-2|-
TGCGCCAGCAGCCTACAGGGGTCCGGTGGGGGCTACACCTTC
CASSLQGSGGGYTF
>TRBD1|TRBV9|TRBJ1-3|once
TGTGCCAGCAGCGCCCCGGAAGGGGACAGGGTTGAAAACACCATATATTTT
CASSAPEGDRVENTIYF
>-|TRBV10-3|TRBJ2-7|-
TGTGCCATCAGTGAGCAGTCCTACGAGCAGTACTTC
CAISEQSYEQYF
>-|TRBV7-3|TRBJ2-3|-
TGTGCCAGCAGCATAGACACAGATACGCAGTATTTT
CASSIDTDTQYF
>-|TRBV5-1|TRBJ1-1|-
TGCGCCAGCAGCTTGGCAGGGGCTAACGCTGAAGCTTTCTTT
CASSLAGANAEAFF
>-|TRBV18|TRBJ1-1|-
TGTGCCAGCTCACCAAAGGAGTGGTATATGAACACTGAAGCTTTCTTT
CASSPKEWYMNTEAFF
>-|TRBV7-2|TRBJ2-7|-
TGTGCCAGCAGCCCCGTTGGGGGCGCCTACGAGCAGTACTTC
CASSPVGGAYEQYF
>-|TRBV6-5|TRBJ2-5|once
TGTGCCAGCAGTCCCCTGTTAAGGGGGAAAGAGACCCAGTACTTC
CASSPLLRGKETQYF
>TRBD1|TRBV4-1|TRBJ1-2|-
TGCGCCAGCAGCGATCGACAGGGGGGTGGCTACACCTTC
CASSDRQGGGYTF
>TRBD1|TRBV9|TRBJ1-2|few
TGTGCCAGCAGCGTAGAGTGGTCGACAGGGCTTTATGGCTACACCTTC
CASSVEWSTGLYGYTF
>-|TRBV4-2|TRBJ1-5|-
TGTGCCAGCAGCCAAGATGTCCAGGCAGATCAGCCCCAGCATTTT
CASSQDVQADQPQHF
>TRBD2|TRBV4-2|TRBJ2-5|-
TGTGCCAGCAGCTCGGGGGGGCGCCGGGAGACCCAGTACTTC
CASSSGGRRETQYF
>TRBD2|TRBV15|TRBJ2-1|few
TGTGCCACCAGCAGAGATAAAGCGGGGGGGCGTGAGCAGTTCTTC
CATSRDKAGGREQFF
>TRBD1|TRBV6-6|TRBJ1-1|-
TGTGCCAGCAGTTTGGACAGGGTCGGCCCTGAAGCTTTCTTT
CASSLDRVGPEAFF
>TRBD1|TRBV6-1|TRBJ1-2|-
TGTGCCAGCAGGACAGGGATGCTCTATGGCTACACCTTC
CASRTGMLYGYTF
>-|TRBV18|TRBJ2-5|few
TGTGCCAGCTCACCGGCGGGTGCGATCCAAGAGACCCAGTACTTC
CASSPAGAIQETQYF
>-|TRBV2|TRBJ2-7|-
TGTGCCAGCAGTGAACACAGGCTTTCCTACGAGCAGTACTTC
CASSEHRLSYEQYF
>TRBD2|TRBV10-1|TRBJ2-1|-
TGCGCCAGCAGCACGAGCGGGGGCTCCTACAATGAGCAGTTCTTC
CASSTSGGSYNEQFF
>TRBD2|TRBV10-3|TRBJ2-3|-
TGTGCCACCTGCCTCGGGGGGGGGCCAGATACGCAGTATTTT
CATCLGGGPDTQYF
>-|TRBV10-3|TRBJ1-5|few
TGTGCCATCAGTGAGTCGAGGCAGAGCAATCAGCCCCAGCATTTT
CAISESRQSNQPQHF
>TRBD1|TRBV7-2|TRBJ1-2|-
TGTGCCAGCAGCCCCAACAGGGGGCTCGACTATGGCTACACCTTC
CASSPNRGLDYGYTF
>-|TRBV28|TRBJ2-3|once
TGTGCCAGCAGTGAAACGGGGGGCTCGGAGTATTTTAGCACAGATACGCAGTATTTT
CASSETGGSEYFSTDTQYF
>-|TRBV25-1|TRBJ1-2|once
TGTGCCAGCGGGGGACATGCCTTTGGCTACACCTTC
CASGGHAFGYTF
>TRBD1|TRBV7-8|TRBJ2-1|-
TGTGCCAGCAGCTTAACGGCAGGGGGCACTGAGCAGTTCTTC
CASSLTAGGTEQFF
>-|TRBV29-1|TRBJ1-4|-
TGCAGCGTTGAAGAGGTGGCTGGAAAACTGTTTTTT
CSVEEVAGKLFF
>TRBD1|TRBV27|TRBJ2-4|-
TGTGCCAGCAGTTTAGGGACAGGGCGGGCCAAAAACATTCAGTACTTC
CASSLGTGRAKNIQYF
>-|TRBV18|TRBJ1-2|-
TGTGCCAGCTCACCGGCAGGGGACAAAAGCTACACCTTC
CASSPAGDKSYTF
>-|TRBV21-1|TRBJ1-6|-
TGTGCCAGCAGCAAAGCCCCGGACAGGGGTATCAAAACCTATAATTCACCCCTCCACTTT
CASSKAPDRGIKTYNSPLHF
>TRBD2|TRBV7-2|TRBJ2-3|few
TGTGCCAGCAGCTCCAGACTAGCAAGTTCATGGGATACGCAGTATTTT
CASSSRLASSWDTQYF
>-|TRBV10-1|TRBJ2-5|-
TGCGCCAGCAGTGATTCCGGGAAAGAGACCCAGTACTTC
CASSDSGKETQYF
>-|TRBV18|TRBJ1-4|-
TGTGCCAGCTCACCACCGCACAGAAGCCTAGAAAAACTGTTTTTT
CASSPPHRSLEKLFF
>-|TRBV2|TRBJ1-1|once
TGTGCCAGCAGTGGGGGGGGCGGTGAATATACAGGAAACACTGAAGCTTTCTTT
CASSGGGGEYTGNTEAFF
>-|TRBV6-4|TRBJ1-1|few
TGTGCCAGCAGTGAGCAGGGTAGGTTATATGTTGAAGCTTTCTTT
CASSEQGRLYVEAFF
>TRBD2|TRBV27|TRBJ2-1|once
TGTGCCAGCAGCGGCAGTTGGGGAGGGTACAATGAGCAGTTCTTC
CASSGSWGGYNEQFF
>-|TRBV5-6|TRBJ2-7|-
TGTGCCAGCAGCCTGGGTGGGGCTAGCTCCTACGAGCAGTACTTC
CASSLGGASSYEQYF
>-|TRBV2|TRBJ2-5|-
TGTGCCGGAAAGCATTCAGGGGCTGGGGAGACCCAGTACTTC
CAGKHSGAGETQYF